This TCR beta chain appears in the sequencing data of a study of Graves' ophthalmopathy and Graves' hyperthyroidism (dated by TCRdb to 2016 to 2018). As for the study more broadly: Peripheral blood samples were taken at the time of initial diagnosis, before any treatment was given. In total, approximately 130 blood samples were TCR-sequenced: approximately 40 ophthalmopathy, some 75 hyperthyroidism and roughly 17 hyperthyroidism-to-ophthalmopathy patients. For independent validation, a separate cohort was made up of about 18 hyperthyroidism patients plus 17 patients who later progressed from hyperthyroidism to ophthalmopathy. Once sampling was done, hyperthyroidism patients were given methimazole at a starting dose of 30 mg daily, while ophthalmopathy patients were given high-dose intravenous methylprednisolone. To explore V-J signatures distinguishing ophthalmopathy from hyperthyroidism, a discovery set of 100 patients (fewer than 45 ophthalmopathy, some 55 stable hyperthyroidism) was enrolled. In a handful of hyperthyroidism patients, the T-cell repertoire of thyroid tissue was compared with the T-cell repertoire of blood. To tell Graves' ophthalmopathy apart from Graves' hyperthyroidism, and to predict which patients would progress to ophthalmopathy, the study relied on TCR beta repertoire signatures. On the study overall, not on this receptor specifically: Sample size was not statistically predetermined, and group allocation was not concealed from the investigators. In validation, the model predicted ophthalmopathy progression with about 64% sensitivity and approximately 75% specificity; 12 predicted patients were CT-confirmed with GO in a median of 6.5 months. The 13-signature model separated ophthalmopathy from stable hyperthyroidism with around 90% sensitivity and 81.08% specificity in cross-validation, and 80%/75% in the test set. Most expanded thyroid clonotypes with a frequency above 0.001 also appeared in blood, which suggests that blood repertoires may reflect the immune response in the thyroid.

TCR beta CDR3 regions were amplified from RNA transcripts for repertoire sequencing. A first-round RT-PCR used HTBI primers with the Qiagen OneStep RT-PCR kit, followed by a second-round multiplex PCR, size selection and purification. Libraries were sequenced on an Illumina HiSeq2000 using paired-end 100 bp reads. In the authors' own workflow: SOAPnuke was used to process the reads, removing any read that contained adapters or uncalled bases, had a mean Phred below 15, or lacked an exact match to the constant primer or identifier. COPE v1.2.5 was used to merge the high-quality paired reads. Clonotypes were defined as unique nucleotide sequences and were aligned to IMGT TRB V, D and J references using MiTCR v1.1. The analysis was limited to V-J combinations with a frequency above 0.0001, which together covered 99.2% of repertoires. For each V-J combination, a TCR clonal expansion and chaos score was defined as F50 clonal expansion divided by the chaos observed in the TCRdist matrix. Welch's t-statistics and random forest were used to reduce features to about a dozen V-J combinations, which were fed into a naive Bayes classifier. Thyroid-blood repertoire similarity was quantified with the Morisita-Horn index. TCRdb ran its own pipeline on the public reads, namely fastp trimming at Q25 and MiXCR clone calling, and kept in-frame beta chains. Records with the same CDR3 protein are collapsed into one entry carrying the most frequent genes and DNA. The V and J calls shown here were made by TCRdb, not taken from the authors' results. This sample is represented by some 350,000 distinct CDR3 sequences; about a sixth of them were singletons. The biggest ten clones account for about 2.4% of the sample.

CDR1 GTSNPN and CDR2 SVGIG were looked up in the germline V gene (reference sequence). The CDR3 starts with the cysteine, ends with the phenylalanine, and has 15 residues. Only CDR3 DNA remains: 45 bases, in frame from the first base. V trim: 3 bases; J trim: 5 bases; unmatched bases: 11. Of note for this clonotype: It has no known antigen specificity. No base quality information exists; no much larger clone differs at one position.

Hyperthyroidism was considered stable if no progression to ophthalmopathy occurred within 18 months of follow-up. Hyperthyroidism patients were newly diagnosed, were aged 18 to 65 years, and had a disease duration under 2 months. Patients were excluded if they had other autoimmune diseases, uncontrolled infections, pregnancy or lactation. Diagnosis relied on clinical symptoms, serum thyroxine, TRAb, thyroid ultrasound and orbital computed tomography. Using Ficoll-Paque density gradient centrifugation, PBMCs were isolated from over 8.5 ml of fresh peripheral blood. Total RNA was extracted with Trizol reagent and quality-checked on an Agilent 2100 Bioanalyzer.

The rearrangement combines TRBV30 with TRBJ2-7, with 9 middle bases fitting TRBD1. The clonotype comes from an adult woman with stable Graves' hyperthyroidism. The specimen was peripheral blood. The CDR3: CAWSPGTGNFHEQYF. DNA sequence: TGTGCCTGGAGCCCCGGGACAGGGAATTTTCACGAGCAGTACTTC.